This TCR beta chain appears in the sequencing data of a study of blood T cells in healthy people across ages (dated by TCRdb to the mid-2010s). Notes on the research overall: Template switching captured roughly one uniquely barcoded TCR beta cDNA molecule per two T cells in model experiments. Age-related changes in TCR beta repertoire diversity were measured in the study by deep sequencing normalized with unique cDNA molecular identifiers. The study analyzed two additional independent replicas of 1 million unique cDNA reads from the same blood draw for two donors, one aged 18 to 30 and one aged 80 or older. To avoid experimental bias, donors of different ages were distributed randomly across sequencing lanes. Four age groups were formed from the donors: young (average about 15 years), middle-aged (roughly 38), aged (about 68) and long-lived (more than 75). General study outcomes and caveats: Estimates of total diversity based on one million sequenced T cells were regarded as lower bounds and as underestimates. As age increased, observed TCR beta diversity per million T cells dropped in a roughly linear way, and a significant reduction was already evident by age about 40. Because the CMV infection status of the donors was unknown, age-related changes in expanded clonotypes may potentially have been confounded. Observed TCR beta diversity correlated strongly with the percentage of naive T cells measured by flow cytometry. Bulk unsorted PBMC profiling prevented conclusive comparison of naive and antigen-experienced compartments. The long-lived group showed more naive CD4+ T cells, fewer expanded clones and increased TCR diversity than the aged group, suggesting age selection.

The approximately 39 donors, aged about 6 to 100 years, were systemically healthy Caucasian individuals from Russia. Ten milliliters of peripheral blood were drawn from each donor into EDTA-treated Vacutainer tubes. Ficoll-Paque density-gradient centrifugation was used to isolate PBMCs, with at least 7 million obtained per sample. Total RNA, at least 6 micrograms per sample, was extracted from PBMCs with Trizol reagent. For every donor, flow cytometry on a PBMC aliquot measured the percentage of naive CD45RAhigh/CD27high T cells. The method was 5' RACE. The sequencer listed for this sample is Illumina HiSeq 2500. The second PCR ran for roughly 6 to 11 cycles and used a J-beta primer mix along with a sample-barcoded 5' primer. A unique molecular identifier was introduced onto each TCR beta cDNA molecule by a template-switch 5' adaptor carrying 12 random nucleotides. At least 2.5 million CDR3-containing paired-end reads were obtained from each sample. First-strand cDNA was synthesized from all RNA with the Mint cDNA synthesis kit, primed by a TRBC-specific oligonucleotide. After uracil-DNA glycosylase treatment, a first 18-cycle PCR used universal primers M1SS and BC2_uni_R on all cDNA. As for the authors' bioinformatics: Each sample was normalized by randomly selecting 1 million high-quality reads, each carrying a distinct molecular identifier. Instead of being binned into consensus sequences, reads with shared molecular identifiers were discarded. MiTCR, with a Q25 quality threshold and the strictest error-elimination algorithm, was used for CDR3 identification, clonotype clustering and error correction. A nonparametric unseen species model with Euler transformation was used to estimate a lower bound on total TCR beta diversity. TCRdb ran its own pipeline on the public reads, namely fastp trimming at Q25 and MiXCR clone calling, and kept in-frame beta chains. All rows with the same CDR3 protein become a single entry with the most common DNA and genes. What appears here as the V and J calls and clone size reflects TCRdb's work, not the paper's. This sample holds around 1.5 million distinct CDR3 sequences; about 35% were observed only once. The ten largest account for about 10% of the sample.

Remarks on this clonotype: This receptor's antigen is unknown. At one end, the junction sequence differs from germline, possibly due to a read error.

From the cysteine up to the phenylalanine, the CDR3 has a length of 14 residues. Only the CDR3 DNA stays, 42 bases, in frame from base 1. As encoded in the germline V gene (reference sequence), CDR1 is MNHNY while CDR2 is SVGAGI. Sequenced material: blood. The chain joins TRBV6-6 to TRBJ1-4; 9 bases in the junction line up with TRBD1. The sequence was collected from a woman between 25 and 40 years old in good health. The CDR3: CASTEGQGRERLFF. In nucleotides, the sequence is TGTGCCAGCACCGAAGGACAGGGGAGAGAAAGACTGTTTTTT.